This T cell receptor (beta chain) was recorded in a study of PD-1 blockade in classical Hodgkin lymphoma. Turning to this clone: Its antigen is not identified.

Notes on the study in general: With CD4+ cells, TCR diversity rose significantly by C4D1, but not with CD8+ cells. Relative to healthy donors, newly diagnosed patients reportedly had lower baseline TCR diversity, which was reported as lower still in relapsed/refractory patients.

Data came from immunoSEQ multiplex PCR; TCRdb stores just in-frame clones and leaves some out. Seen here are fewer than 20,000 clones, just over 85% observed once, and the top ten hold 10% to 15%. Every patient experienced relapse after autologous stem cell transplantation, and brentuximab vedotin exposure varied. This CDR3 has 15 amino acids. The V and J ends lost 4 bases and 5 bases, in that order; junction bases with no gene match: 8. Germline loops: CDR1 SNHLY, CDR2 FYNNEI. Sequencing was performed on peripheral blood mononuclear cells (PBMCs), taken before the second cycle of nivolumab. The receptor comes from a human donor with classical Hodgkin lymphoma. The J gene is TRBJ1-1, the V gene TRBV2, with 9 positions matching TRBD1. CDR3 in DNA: TGTGCCAGCAGTGCGATAGACAGGGGGTGGACTGAAGCTTTCTTT. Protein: CASSAIDRGWTEAFF.